Following are 25 T cell receptor beta chains from one sample sequenced in a study of cytomegalovirus exposure and HLA in healthy donors. Primers: 60 Vbeta forward and 13 Jbeta reverse. TCRdb keeps only in-frame clones here, not all; method: immunoSEQ multiplex PCR. The sample includes about 240,000 clones, 85% of them seen just once. The sample comprised PBMCs. The receptors here all came from a girl aged 2 to 9 in good health and CMV-seronegative.

V gene TRBV10-2 combines with J gene TRBJ2-5, with 8 nucleotides matching TRBD1. Germline CDR1 WSHSY, CDR2 SAAADI. V gave up 6 bases and J gave up 2 bases; unmatched junction bases: 5. There are 14 residues in the CDR3. The CDR3, as DNA: TGCGCCAGCAGAAGAACAGGGGGACAAGAGACCCAGTACTTC. Protein: CASRRTGGQETQYF.

The gene calls are TRBV7-9 and TRBJ2-7; 8 positions match TRBD2. Per germline, CDR1 SEHNR and CDR2 FQNEAQ (reference sequence). The CDR3 length is 17 residues. The junction had 9 bases not matched to a gene; V was cut back by 2 bases and J by 0 bases. CDR3 DNA sequence: TGTGCCAGCAGCTTACGGGGGGGCCTAACGAGCTCCTACGAGCAGTACTTC. This translates into CASSLRGGLTSSYEQYF.

The chain is built from TRBV30 and TRBJ2-1; TRBD2 matches 12 bases. From germline, CDR1 is GTSNPN and CDR2 SVGIG (reference sequence). The CDR3 has 15 amino acids. V lost 0 bases to trimming and J lost 6 bases; unmatched junction nucleotides: 3. The CDR3 reads CAWSVRLAGVNEQFF. CDR3 nucleotide sequence: TGTGCCTGGAGTGTACGACTAGCGGGGGTCAATGAGCAGTTCTTC.

The rearrangement uses TRBV5-4 and TRBJ2-1; the match to TRBD2 covers 13 bases. Germline lookup yields CDR1 SGHNT and CDR2 YYREEE (reference sequence). The junction had 11 bases not matched to a gene; V was cut back by 4 bases and J by 7 bases. The CDR3 covers 17 residues. The CDR3 DNA sequence: TGTGCCAGCAGCCCCGGACTAGCGGGAGTCCGGCTTAATGAGCAGTTCTTC. Protein product: CASSPGLAGVRLNEQFF.

The chain combines TRBV19 with TRBJ1-2; weak D call: TRBD1 (5 bases). The germline gives CDR1 LNHDA, CDR2 SQIVND (reference sequence). The CDR3 extends over 13 amino acids. V dropped 3 bases and J dropped 8 bases, with 13 bases sitting between them. The DNA of the CDR3 is TGTGCCAGTAGTATCGGAGGGGCATGGGGCTACACCTTC. Its translation is CASSIGGAWGYTF.

The chain combines TRBV2 with TRBJ1-4, with D possibly matching TRBD1 (6 bases). Germline loops: CDR1 SNHLY, CDR2 FYNNEI. This CDR3 has 15 residues. Trimming shortened V by 4 bases and J by 2 bases, and 11 bases separated the two germline ends. The CDR3 sequence: CASSANRVTNEKLFF. CDR3 bases: TGTGCCAGCAGTGCTAACAGGGTGACTAATGAAAAACTGTTTTTT.

CDR3: CASSELLAGGGNTDTQYF. The CDR3 DNA sequence: TGTGCCAGCAGTGAATTACTAGCGGGAGGTGGAAACACAGATACGCAGTATTTT. This rearrangement joins TRBV6-1 to TRBJ2-3; 12 nucleotides agree with TRBD2. The V gene end was trimmed by 2 bases and the J gene end by 2 bases; junction bases not matched to a gene: 8. Germline V gene lookup returns CDR1 MNHNS and CDR2 SASEGT. The CDR3 has 18 amino acids.

CDR3 sequence: CASSLKTGGLYNEQFF. The CDR3 region has the DNA TGCGCCAGCAGCTTGAAAACGGGAGGCCTGTACAATGAGCAGTTCTTC. The genes are TRBV5-1 and TRBJ2-1, with 7 positions matching TRBD2. Per germline, CDR1 SGHRS and CDR2 YFSETQ. V dropped 1 base and J dropped 4; count of bases not matched to a gene: 8. The CDR3 has 16 amino acids.

The J gene is TRBJ2-1, the V gene TRBV19, with TRBD2 matching 9 bases. The CDR3 runs 14 residues. The germline V gene encodes CDR1 LNHDA and CDR2 SQIVND (reference sequence). After removal of 9 bases from V and 4 bases from J, the junction contained 7 bases not matched to a gene. The CDR3 spells CASSGTSSYNEQFF. CDR3 nucleotides: TGTGCCAGCTCCGGGACTAGCTCTTACAATGAGCAGTTCTTC. Full variable domain (missing parts from reference TRBV19 and TRBJ2-1): DGGITQSPKYLFRKEGQNVTLSCEQNLNHDAMYWYRQDPGQGLRLIYYSQIVNDFQKGDIAEGYSVSREKKESFPLTVTSAQKNPTAFYLCASSGTSSYNEQFFGPGTRLTVL.

The V call is TRBV30, the J call TRBJ1-5; D is uncertain. The CDR3 is 13 amino acids. Germline values: CDR1 GTSNPN, CDR2 SVGIG (reference sequence). Deletions cut 5 bases from V and 6 bases from J, with 14 bases between. The CDR3 nucleotides are TGTGCCTGGGTGGACGGTGCGGGTCAGCCCCAGCATTTT. Translation gives CAWVDGAGQPQHF.

This clone was seen only once. The sample has other DNA sequences that encode this CDR3 too. This chain joins TRBV2 and TRBJ1-2; 9 nucleotides line up with TRBD1. The CDR3 runs to 12 residues. Trimming took 8 bases from V and 8 from J; bases not matched to a gene: 6. Germline V CDR1 and CDR2: SNHLY, FYNNEI. The CDR3 DNA reads TGTGCCAGCTTACAGGGGGCGCGAGGCTACACCTTC. This sequence encodes CASLQGARGYTF.

A single count supports this clone. V and J are TRBV4-2 and TRBJ1-2; D may be TRBD1 (5 bases). V shed 2 bases and J shed 6 bases, with 19 bases lying between them. CDR1 is LGHNA, CDR2 YNFKEQ, per germline. The CDR3 length is 16 residues. In DNA form, the CDR3 reads TGTGCCAGCAGCCAACCGGGGGGGAGATGGACGGATGGCTACACCTTC. Translated: CASSQPGGRWTDGYTF.

The chain combines TRBV5-1 with TRBJ1-2; the D is unclear. The germline V gene has CDR1 SGHRS and CDR2 YFSETQ. The CDR3 totals 13 residues. Trimming removed 0 bases from V and 9 bases from J, with 12 bases in between. The CDR3 nucleotides are TGCGCCAGCAGCTTGGGGCCAGGAGGGAGCTACACCTTC. Protein: CASSLGPGGSYTF.

The CDR3 region is CASSLGPGTAPNSPLHF. In DNA, the CDR3 is TGTGCCAGCAGCTTGGGTCCCGGGACAGCTCCTAATTCACCCCTCCACTTT. V gene TRBV5-4 combines with J gene TRBJ1-6; TRBD1 agrees at 7 bases. Germline V lookup: CDR1 SGHNT, CDR2 YYREEE (reference sequence). This CDR3 spans 17 amino acids. With 0 bases clipped from V and 6 bases from J, the junction kept 9 bases outside the gene matches.

V gene TRBV10-3 combines with J gene TRBJ2-3, with D perhaps matching TRBD1 (6 bases). Trimming left V 10 bases short and J 2 bases short, with 22 bases between. The germline V gene encodes CDR1 ENHRY and CDR2 SYGVKD. The CDR3 extends over 16 amino acids. The CDR3 is CATMGPYGTLTDTQYF. The CDR3 coding sequence is TGTGCCACCATGGGTCCATATGGGACACTCACAGATACGCAGTATTTT.

The J gene is TRBJ2-7, the V gene TRBV6-1, with 9 bases matching TRBD2. Germline values: CDR1 MNHNS, CDR2 SASEGT. This CDR3 has 15 amino acids. Losses at the gene ends were 2 bases for V and 2 bases for J; bases not matched to a gene: 4. DNA of the CDR3: TGTGCCAGCAGTGAACTAGCGGGGAACCCCTACGAGCAGTACTTC. This gives the protein CASSELAGNPYEQYF.

This clone was counted a single time. The chain links TRBV19 to TRBJ2-3; D unresolved. The CDR3 has 16 residues. The V gene's germline CDR1 is LNHDA and CDR2 SQIVND (reference sequence). Trimming removed 1 base from V and 2 bases from J, with 13 bases in between. The CDR3 DNA is TGTGCCAGTAGTATAGGAGGAGCGAGGAACACAGATACGCAGTATTTT. Encoded protein: CASSIGGARNTDTQYF.

The chain combines TRBV7-9 with TRBJ2-7; 10 bases fit TRBD1. CDR1 SEHNR and CDR2 FQNEAQ come from the germline V gene (reference sequence). CDR3 length equals 14 residues. With 4 bases clipped from V and 3 bases from J, the junction kept 3 bases outside the gene matches. The CDR3 coding sequence is TGTGCCAGCAGCTCCGGGACAGGGGACTACGAGCAGTACTTC. Translated: CASSSGTGDYEQYF.

This clone was seen once. The V call is TRBV9, the J call TRBJ2-2; unclear D gene. The CDR3 extends over 14 amino acids. In germline, CDR1 is SGDLS, CDR2 YYNGEE. V lost 4 bases and J lost 1, with 8 bases in between. The CDR3 reads CASSITQNTGELFF. In DNA form, the CDR3 reads TGTGCCAGCAGCATCACTCAGAACACCGGGGAGCTGTTTTTT.

This clone turned up a few times. This chain connects TRBV2 to TRBJ2-1, with TRBD2 identical over 10 bases. The CDR3 covers 15 residues. Germline values: CDR1 SNHLY, CDR2 FYNNEI. The V segment lost 5 bases and the J segment 4 bases; nucleotides outside the gene matches: 5. The CDR3 protein is CASSRTSGRYNEQFF. The CDR3 DNA reads as TGTGCCAGCAGTCGGACTAGCGGCCGATACAATGAGCAGTTCTTC.

This clone was seen only once. The V and J genes are TRBV2 and TRBJ1-1; the D gene is possibly TRBD1 (5 bases). The CDR3 length is 12 residues. V was clipped by 2 bases and J by 4 bases, with 5 bases between them. In germline, CDR1 is SNHLY, CDR2 FYNNEI. This CDR3 reads CASSEQGTEAFF. The CDR3, as DNA: TGTGCCAGCAGTGAACAGGGCACTGAAGCTTTCTTT.

The chain is built from TRBV19 and TRBJ1-4; 10 bases line up with TRBD1. CDR1 is LNHDA, CDR2 SQIVND, per germline (reference sequence). The CDR3 contains 13 residues. The ends lost 10 bases at V and 7 bases at J; junction bases unmatched: 6. This CDR3 reads CATRDRGGEKLFF. CDR3 DNA sequence: TGTGCCACCCGGGACAGGGGCGGTGAAAAACTGTTTTTT.

The chain uses TRBV9 and TRBJ2-5; D uncertain. There are 12 residues in the CDR3. Trimming pared 0 bases from V and 3 bases from J, leaving 3 bases between. The germline V gene encodes CDR1 SGDLS and CDR2 YYNGEE. CDR3 amino acids: CASSVAEETQYF. The CDR3, as DNA: TGTGCCAGCAGCGTAGCCGAAGAGACCCAGTACTTC. Full variable domain (rest looked up from reference TRBV9 and TRBJ2-5): DSGVTQTPKHLITATGQRVTLRCSPRSGDLSVYWYQQSLDQGLQFLIQYYNGEERAKGNILERFSAQQFPDLHSELNLSSLELGDSALYFCASSVAEETQYFGPGTRLLVL.

V and J are TRBV5-1 and TRBJ2-5; perhaps TRBD2 as D (5 bases). Trimming stripped 0 bases from V and 3 bases from J, with 12 bases between. The CDR3 loop spans 15 amino acids. Germline V gene data show CDR1 as SGHRS and CDR2 as YFSETQ. The CDR3 region is CASSLGARTEETQYF. The CDR3 coding sequence is TGCGCCAGCAGCTTGGGGGCGCGGACTGAAGAGACCCAGTACTTC.

The table lists this clone with a few counts. The chain joins TRBV29-1 to TRBJ1-5; 11 nucleotides line up with TRBD1. CDR1 is SQVTM, CDR2 ANQGSEA, per germline. With 6 bases clipped from V and 4 bases from J, the junction kept 5 bases outside the gene matches. CDR3 length: 14 amino acids. CDR3 nucleotides: TGCAGCGTAGGGACAGGGGGAATTAATCAGCCCCAGCATTTT. Translation gives CSVGTGGINQPQHF.